This is a list of T cell receptor beta chains from one sample in a study of shared clonotypes between healthy human individuals. Profiling relied on immunoSEQ multiplex PCR, and the TCRdb table lists in-frame clones only, not all of them. The sample shows 1,500,000 or so clones, approximately 98.5% of them seen only once. The specimen sequenced was naive CD4+ T cells sorted from blood. The receptors were gathered from a man between 25 and 39 years old in good health. CDR3s include the opening cysteine and the closing phenylalanine or tryptophan. The order of the fields is D gene, clone size, J gene, V gene, CDR3 DNA, CDR3 protein. D genes are given only for firm matches. Rows may omit the clone size; those that give it use once, few, many or a size class.

NA	NA	TRBJ2-7	TRBV15	TGTGCCACCAGCAGGGTGGGACAAGGCTACGAGCAGTACTTC	CATSRVGQGYEQYF
NA	NA	TRBJ2-7	TRBV28	TGTGCCAGCAGTTCCCCACTAGGGGGTACCTACGAGCAGTACTTC	CASSSPLGGTYEQYF
TRBD1	NA	TRBJ1-2	TRBV5-1	TGCGCCAGCAGCCGTGGGACAGGGAACTATGGCTACACCTTC	CASSRGTGNYGYTF
NA	once	TRBJ1-1	TRBV2	TGTGCCAGCAGTGCGACCCCAGCACCGGAAGCTTTCTTT	CASSATPAPEAFF
TRBD2	NA	TRBJ2-7	TRBV28	TGTGCCAGCACAACTAGCGGAATACCCTACGAGCAGTACTTC	CASTTSGIPYEQYF
NA	NA	TRBJ1-3	TRBV7-6	TGTGCCAGCAGCGGCCTGGCCAATCGAAACACCATATATTTT	CASSGLANRNTIYF
TRBD1	NA	TRBJ2-2	TRBV5-1	TGCGCCAGCAGCTCCGACAGGGCTGGGACCGGGGAGCTGTTTTTT	CASSSDRAGTGELFF
NA	NA	TRBJ1-1	TRBV7-8	TGTGCCAGCAGCTTTACAGAGAACACTGAAGCTTTCTTT	CASSFTENTEAFF
NA	NA	TRBJ2-1	TRBV2	TGTGCCAGCAGTGTGAACGAGGACAATGAGCAGTTCTTC	CASSVNEDNEQFF
NA	NA	TRBJ1-2	TRBV30	TGTGCCTGGAGTATCTTGGTGGCGTCTAACTATGGCTACACCTTC	CAWSILVASNYGYTF
NA	NA	TRBJ2-2	TRBV7-2	TGTGCCAGCACCCCGGCTTTGGTCACCGGGGAGCTGTTTTTT	CASTPALVTGELFF
TRBD1	NA	TRBJ1-2	TRBV5-6	TGTGCCAGCAGTAAGGACAGGGGGTATGGCTACACCTTC	CASSKDRGYGYTF
NA	NA	TRBJ1-3	TRBV5-4	TGTGCCAGCAGCTTTAGTGGTGGAAACACCATATATTTT	CASSFSGGNTIYF
NA	NA	TRBJ1-1	TRBV10-3	TGTGCCATCAGTGAGTCGGGCGGCAGAGCTTTCTTT	CAISESGGRAFF
NA	NA	TRBJ2-1	TRBV7-7	TGTGCTAGCAGCTTAGGAAAAACAAAGGGAAGTGAGCAGTTCTTC	CASSLGKTKGSEQFF
TRBD1	once	TRBJ1-5	TRBV4-1	TGCGCCAGCAGCCAAGTCCGCGGGACAGGGACATATCCCCAGCATTTT	CASSQVRGTGTYPQHF
NA	NA	TRBJ2-7	TRBV5-1	TGCGCCAGCAGCTGGGGGCGGGACTCGACCTACGAGCAGTACTTC	CASSWGRDSTYEQYF
NA	NA	TRBJ2-7	TRBV11-1	TGTGCCAGCAGCTTACACTACGAGCAGTACTTC	CASSLHYEQYF
NA	once	TRBJ2-5	TRBV2	TGTGCCAGCAGACACGCCCCGGACCGGGTTAAAGAGACCCAGTACTTC	CASRHAPDRVKETQYF
NA	NA	TRBJ1-5	TRBV28	TGTGCCAGCAAGGATAGCAATCAGCCCCAGCATTTT	CASKDSNQPQHF
TRBD1	NA	TRBJ1-5	TRBV6-5	TGTGCCAGCAGTCCCGACAGGGCCGAAAATCAGCCCCAGCATTTT	CASSPDRAENQPQHF
TRBD2	NA	TRBJ2-1	TRBV10-1	TGCGCCAGCAGTCCGAGACTAGCCATCTATAATGAGCAGTTCTTC	CASSPRLAIYNEQFF
NA	NA	TRBJ2-6	TRBV9	TGTGCCAGCAGCGTAGGCCAGCTAAGGCTCTCTGGGGCCAACGTCCTGACTTTC	CASSVGQLRLSGANVLTF